This T cell receptor beta chain was documented in a study of Ad26.COV2.S vaccination and SARS-CoV-2 variants. Study summary: The trial was COV1001 and the donor's arm was Ad26.COV2.S.

The protocol was immunoSEQ multiplex PCR, while the TCRdb copy is restricted to in-frame clones and leaves out a portion. The top ten clones hold around 7.3% of a sample with roughly 410,000 clones, roughly 80% of them seen once. Of note for this clone: Antigen specificity is unknown.

Trimming removed 5 bases at V and 5 bases at J, with 15 bases between. This CDR3 has 14 residues. Germline CDR1 SGHNT, CDR2 YENEEA. Specified treatment: roughly 19 received Ad26.COV2.S at low or high dose, single or two shots; roughly five received placebo; per-sample allocation not given. At day 63 after the first vaccine or placebo injection, samples were drawn. Adults aged 18-55 years in Boston included the donor. The study, taken as a whole, reports: Higher spike-specific TCR breadth was found in vaccine recipients than in placebo recipients.

The clonotype comes from a person aged 18-60 years who received the Ad26.COV2.S COVID-19 vaccine or a placebo. The sequenced sample was peripheral blood, obtained in a trial of Ad26.COV2.S vaccine versus placebo. This chain uses TRBV11-3 with TRBJ2-5; no definite D call. DNA for the CDR3: TGTGCCAGCAGCCGCGACCGGTTTATGGAGACCCAGTACTTC. Translated, it gives CASSRDRFMETQYF.